This T cell receptor beta chain derives from a study of cytomegalovirus exposure and HLA in healthy donors. Losses at the gene ends were 4 bases for V and 1 base for J; bases not matched to a gene: 13. The CDR3 has 16 amino acids. Germline-derived CDR1 and CDR2 are SQVTM and ANQGSEA. Primers: 60 Vbeta forward and 13 Jbeta reverse. Clones were sequenced by immunoSEQ multiplex PCR, and TCRdb holds only the in-frame ones, with some missing. The sample includes roughly 34,000 clones, about 80% of them seen just once. Concerning this clone: What it recognizes is unknown.

Study results and caveats: Sequencing probably produced one cluster of sequence variants that were highly shared.

This chain uses TRBV29-1 with TRBJ2-7, with TRBD1 matching over 7 bases. The TCR originated in a male donor in good health and CMV-seronegative. The sequenced sample consisted of PBMCs. The CDR3 DNA reads TGCAGCGTTGCACAGAGCGATCCGGGACAGTCCTACGAGCAGTACTTC. This codes for CSVAQSDPGQSYEQYF.